Each of the 4 T cell receptor beta chains below was sequenced from the same sample in a study of blood T cell repertoires in COVID-19. Using immunoSEQ multiplex PCR, the repertoire was profiled, and TCRdb retains in-frame clones only, with some absent. Here the sample spans about 84,000 clones, over 90% being singletons. Sample: peripheral blood. The origin of the receptors is a human donor with active COVID-19. The donor label of this sample is uncertain.

The chain is built from TRBV15 and TRBJ2-1, with D possibly TRBD2 on 5 matching bases. The length of the CDR3 is 13 residues. The germline CDR1 and CDR2 sequences are LNHNV and YYDKDF (reference sequence). V was pared by 1 base and J by 10 bases, with 11 bases between. CDR3 bases: TGTGCCACCAGCAGAGCCGGAGCGGCAGAGCAGTTCTTC. This encodes CATSRAGAAEQFF.

This clone was seen just once. This chain uses TRBV11-3 with TRBJ2-2, with TRBD1 as a possible D gene (5 bases). V lost 4 bases to trimming and J lost 7 bases, with 16 bases between them. This CDR3 is built from 15 residues. CDR1 is SGHNT and CDR2 is YENEEA in the germline V gene. CDR3 bases: TGTGCCAGCAGCTCGGCCAGGGCTGCTGGCGGGGAGCTGTTTTTT. Translating gives CASSSARAAGGELFF.

On this clone itself: The sample carries other DNA sequences with the same CDR3. The chain joins TRBV9 to TRBJ2-3; D is unresolved. In germline, CDR1 is SGDLS, CDR2 YYNGEE. The CDR3 is made up of 14 amino acids. Trimming shortened V by 0 bases and J by 1 base, and 6 bases separated the two germline ends. CDR3 in DNA: TGTGCCAGCAGCGTAGGACAAGGCACAGATACGCAGTATTTT. It encodes CASSVGQGTDTQYF.

The gene calls are TRBV19 and TRBJ2-1; 9 bases align to TRBD2. The germline V gene has CDR1 LNHDA and CDR2 SQIVND (reference sequence). Trimming removed 3 bases from V and 6 bases from J; junction bases left unmatched: 6. The CDR3 sequence is 15 residues long. CDR3: CASSISGGRVNEQFF. Written as DNA, the CDR3 is TGTGCCAGTAGTATTAGCGGGGGCCGTGTCAATGAGCAGTTCTTC.